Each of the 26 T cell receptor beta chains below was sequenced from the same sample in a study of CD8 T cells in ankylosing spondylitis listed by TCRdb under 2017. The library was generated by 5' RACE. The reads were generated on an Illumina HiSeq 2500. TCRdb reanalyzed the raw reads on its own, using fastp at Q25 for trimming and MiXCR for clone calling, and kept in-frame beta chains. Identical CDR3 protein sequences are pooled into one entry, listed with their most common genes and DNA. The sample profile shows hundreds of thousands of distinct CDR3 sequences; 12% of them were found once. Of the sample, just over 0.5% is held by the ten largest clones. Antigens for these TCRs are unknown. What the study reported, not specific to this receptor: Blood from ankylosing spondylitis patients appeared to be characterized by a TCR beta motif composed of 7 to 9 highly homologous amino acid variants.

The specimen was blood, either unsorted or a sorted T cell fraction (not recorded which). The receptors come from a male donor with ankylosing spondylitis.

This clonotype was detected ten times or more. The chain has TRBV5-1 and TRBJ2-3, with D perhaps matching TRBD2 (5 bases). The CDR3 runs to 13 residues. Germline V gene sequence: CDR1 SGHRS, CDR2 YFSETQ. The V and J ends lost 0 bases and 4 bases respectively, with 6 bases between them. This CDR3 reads CASSLAAADTQYF. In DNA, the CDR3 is TGCGCCAGCAGCTTGGCAGCGGCAGATACGCAGTATTTT.

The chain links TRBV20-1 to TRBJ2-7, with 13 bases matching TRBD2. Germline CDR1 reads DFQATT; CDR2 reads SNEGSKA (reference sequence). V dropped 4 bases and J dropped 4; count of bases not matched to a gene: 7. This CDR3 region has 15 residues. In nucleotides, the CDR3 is TGCAGTGCTATCCCTCCGGGACTAGCGGGATACGAGCAGTACTTC. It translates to CSAIPPGLAGYEQYF.

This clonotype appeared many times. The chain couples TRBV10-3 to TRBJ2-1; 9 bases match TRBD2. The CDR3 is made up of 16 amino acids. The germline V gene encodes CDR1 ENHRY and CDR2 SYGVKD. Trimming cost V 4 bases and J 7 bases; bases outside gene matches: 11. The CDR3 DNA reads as TGTGCCATCAGTGGGTTGCGGGAGGGCCTGGGGAATGAGCAGTTCTTC. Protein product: CAISGLREGLGNEQFF.

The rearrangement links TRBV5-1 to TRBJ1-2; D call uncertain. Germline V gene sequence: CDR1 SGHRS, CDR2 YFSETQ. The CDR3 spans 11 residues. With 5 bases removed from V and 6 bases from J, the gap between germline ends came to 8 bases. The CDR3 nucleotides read TGCGCCAGCAGGGAGAGGGATGGCTACACCTTC. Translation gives CASRERDGYTF. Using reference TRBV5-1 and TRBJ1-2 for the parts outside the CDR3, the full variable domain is KAGVTQTPRYLIKTRGQQVTLSCSPISGHRSVSWYQQTPGQGLQFLFEYFSETQRNKGNFPGRFSGRQFSNSRSEMNVSTLELGDSALYLCASRERDGYTFGSGTRLTVV.

CDR3 nucleotides: TGTGCCAGCAGCTCCCTCCTAGGTAGGACAGGGATCACCGGGGAGCTGTTTTTT. It specifies CASSSLLGRTGITGELFF. V gene TRBV5-5 combines with J gene TRBJ2-2; 8 bases match TRBD1. The germline V gene has CDR1 SGHKS and CDR2 YYEKEE (reference sequence). V was clipped by 3 bases and J by 4 bases; unmatched bases: 14. The CDR3 extends over 18 amino acids.

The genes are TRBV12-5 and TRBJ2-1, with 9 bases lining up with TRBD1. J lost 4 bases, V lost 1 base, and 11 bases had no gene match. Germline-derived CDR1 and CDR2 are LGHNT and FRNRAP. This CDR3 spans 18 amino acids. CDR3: CASGLARSQGAHYNEQFF. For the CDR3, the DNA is TGTGCTAGTGGTTTGGCCAGATCACAGGGGGCCCATTACAATGAGCAGTTCTTC. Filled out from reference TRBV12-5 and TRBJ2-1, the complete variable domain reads DARVTQTPRHKVTEMGQEVTMRCQPILGHNTVFWYRQTMMQGLELLAYFRNRAPLDDSGMPKDRFSAEMPDATLATLKIQPSEPRDSAVYFCASGLARSQGAHYNEQFFGPGTRLTVL.

CDR3: CASSPGSPRASYEQYF. Here the CDR3 DNA reads TGTGCCAGCTCACCCGGCAGTCCCAGGGCCTCCTACGAGCAGTACTTC. The chain recombines TRBV18 with TRBJ2-7; tentatively, D is TRBD1 (5 bases). Germline CDR1 is KGHSH and CDR2 is LQKENI. V was pared by 3 bases and J by 0 bases, with 15 bases between. The CDR3 consists of 16 residues. Variable domain in full (rest from reference TRBV18 and TRBJ2-7): NAGVMQNPRHLVRRRGQEARLRCSPMKGHSHVYWYRQLPEEGLKFMVYLQKENIIDESGMPKERFSAEFPKEGPSILRIQQVVRGDSAAYFCASSPGSPRASYEQYFGPGTRLTVT.

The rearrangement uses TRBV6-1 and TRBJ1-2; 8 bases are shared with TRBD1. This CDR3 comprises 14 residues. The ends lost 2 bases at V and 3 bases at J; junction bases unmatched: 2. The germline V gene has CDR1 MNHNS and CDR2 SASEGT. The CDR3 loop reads CASSETGGDYGYTF. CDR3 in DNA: TGTGCCAGCAGTGAAACAGGGGGGGACTATGGCTACACCTTC.

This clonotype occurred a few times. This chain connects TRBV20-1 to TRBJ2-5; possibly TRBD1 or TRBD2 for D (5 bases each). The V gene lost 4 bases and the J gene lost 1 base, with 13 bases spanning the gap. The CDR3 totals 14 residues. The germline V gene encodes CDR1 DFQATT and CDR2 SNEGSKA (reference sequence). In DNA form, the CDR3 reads TGCAGTGCTACCCCCGGGACCACCCAAGAGACCCAGTACTTC. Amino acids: CSATPGTTQETQYF.

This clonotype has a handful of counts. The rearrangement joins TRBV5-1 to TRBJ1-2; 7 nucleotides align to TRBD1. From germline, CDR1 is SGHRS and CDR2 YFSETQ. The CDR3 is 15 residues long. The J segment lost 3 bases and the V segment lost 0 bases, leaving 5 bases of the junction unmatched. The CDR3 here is CASSLGPGTDYGYTF. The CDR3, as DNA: TGCGCCAGCAGCTTGGGCCCCGGGACAGACTATGGCTACACCTTC.

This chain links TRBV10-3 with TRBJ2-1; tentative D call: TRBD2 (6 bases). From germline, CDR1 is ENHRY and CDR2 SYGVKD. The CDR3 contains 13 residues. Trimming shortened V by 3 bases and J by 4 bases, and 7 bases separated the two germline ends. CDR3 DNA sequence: TGTGCCATCAGTGATGGGACTTACAATGAGCAGTTCTTC. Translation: CAISDGTYNEQFF.

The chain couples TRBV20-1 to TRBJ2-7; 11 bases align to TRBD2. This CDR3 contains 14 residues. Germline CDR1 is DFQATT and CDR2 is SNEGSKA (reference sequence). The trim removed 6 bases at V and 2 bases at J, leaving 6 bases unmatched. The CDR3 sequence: CSAKTSGKPYEQYF. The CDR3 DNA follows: TGCAGTGCAAAGACTAGCGGGAAGCCCTACGAGCAGTACTTC.

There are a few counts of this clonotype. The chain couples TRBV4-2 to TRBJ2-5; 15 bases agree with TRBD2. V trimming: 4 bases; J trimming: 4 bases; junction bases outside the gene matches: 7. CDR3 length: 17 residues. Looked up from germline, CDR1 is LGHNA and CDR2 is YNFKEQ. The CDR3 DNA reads TGTGCCAGCAGCCTTCGGACTAGCGGGGGGGCCGGAGAGACCCAGTACTTC. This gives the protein CASSLRTSGGAGETQYF.

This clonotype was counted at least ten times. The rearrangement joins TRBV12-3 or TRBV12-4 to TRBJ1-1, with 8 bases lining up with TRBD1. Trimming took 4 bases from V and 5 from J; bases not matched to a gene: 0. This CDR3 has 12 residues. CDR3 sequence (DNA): TGTGCCAGCAGTTGGACAGGGACTGAAGCTTTCTTT. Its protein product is CASSWTGTEAFF.

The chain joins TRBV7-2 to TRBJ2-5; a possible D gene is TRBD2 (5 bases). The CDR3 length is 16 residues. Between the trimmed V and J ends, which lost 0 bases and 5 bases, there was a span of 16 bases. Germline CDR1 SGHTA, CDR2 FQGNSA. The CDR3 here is CASSLAGVLFRETQYF. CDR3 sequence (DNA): TGTGCCAGCAGCTTAGCGGGAGTATTATTCAGGGAGACCCAGTACTTC.

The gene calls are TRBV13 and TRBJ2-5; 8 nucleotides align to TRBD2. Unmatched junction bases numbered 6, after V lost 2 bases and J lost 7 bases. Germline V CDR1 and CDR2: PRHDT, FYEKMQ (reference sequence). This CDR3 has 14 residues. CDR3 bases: TGTGCCAGCAGCTTAATAGCGGGGTCCATGACCCAGTACTTC. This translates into CASSLIAGSMTQYF.

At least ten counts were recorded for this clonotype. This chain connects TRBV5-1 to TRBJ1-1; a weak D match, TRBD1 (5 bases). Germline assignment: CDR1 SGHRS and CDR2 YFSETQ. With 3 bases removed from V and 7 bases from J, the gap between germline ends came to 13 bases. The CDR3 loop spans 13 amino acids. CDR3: CASSSDRMGEAFF. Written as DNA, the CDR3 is TGCGCCAGCAGCTCAGACAGAATGGGTGAAGCTTTCTTT.

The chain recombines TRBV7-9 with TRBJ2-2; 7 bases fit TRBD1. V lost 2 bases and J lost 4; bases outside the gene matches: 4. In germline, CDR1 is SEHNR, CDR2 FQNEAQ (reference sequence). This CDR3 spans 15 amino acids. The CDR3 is CASSLLTGATGELFF. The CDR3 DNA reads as TGTGCCAGCAGCTTACTTACAGGGGCCACCGGGGAGCTGTTTTTT.

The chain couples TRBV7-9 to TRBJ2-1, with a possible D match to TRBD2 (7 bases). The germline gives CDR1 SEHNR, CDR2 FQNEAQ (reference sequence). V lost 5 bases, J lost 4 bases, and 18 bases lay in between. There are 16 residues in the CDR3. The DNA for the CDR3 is TGTGCCAGCAGCCTGAGGGGGAGGGCCTCGTACAATGAGCAGTTCTTC. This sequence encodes CASSLRGRASYNEQFF.

CDR3 sequence (DNA): TGCGCCAGCAGCCTTAGGGACAGGGTTAATTCACCCCTCCACTTT. Encoded protein: CASSLRDRVNSPLHF. The chain employs TRBV4-1 and TRBJ1-6, with 9 bases aligning to TRBD1. The CDR3 has 15 residues. Germline V lookup: CDR1 MGHRA, CDR2 YSYEKL. V gave up 4 bases and J gave up 6 bases; unmatched junction bases: 4.

The CDR3 sequence is CASSPRTGFDNEQFF. CDR3 in DNA: TGTGCCAGCTCACCACGGACAGGGTTCGACAATGAGCAGTTCTTC. The rearrangement uses TRBV18 and TRBJ2-1; TRBD1 matches at 8 bases. V was clipped by 1 base and J by 5 bases; unmatched bases: 4. The length of the CDR3 is 15 residues. Germline V CDR1 and CDR2: KGHSH, LQKENI.

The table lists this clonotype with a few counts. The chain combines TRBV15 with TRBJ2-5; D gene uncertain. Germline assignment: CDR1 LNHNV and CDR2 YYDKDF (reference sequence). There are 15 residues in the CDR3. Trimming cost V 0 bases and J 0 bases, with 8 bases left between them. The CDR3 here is CATSRDSRYQETQYF. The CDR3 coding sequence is TGTGCCACCAGCAGAGATTCGCGCTACCAAGAGACCCAGTACTTC.

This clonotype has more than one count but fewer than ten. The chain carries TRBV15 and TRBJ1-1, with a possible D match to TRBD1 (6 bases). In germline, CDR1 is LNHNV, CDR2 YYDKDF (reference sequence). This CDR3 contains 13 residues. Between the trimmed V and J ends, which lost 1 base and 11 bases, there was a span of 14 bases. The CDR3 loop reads CATSRVGGVRAFF. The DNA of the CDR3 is TGTGCCACCAGCAGAGTGGGGGGCGTGCGCGCTTTCTTT.

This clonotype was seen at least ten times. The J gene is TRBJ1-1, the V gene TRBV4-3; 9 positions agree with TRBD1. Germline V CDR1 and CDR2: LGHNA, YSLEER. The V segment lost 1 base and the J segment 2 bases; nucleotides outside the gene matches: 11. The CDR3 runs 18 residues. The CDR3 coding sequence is TGCGCCAGCAGCCAAGTTGGGACAGGGAGGAGGTCAAACACTGAAGCTTTCTTT. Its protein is CASSQVGTGRRSNTEAFF.

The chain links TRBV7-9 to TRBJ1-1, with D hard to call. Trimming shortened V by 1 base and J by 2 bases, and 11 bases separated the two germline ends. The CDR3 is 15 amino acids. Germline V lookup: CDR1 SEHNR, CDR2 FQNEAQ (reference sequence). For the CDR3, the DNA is TGTGCCAGCAGCTTAGTAGTCGGTTTTAACACTGAAGCTTTCTTT. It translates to CASSLVVGFNTEAFF.

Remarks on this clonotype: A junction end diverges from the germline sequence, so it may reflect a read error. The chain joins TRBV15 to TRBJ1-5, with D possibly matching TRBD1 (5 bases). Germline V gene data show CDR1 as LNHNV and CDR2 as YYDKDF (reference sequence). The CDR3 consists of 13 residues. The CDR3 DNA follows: TGTGCCACCGGCAGGGCCCTGAGTCAGCCCCAGCATTTT. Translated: CATGRALSQPQHF.